This T cell receptor (beta chain) was observed in a study of T cell changes during pregnancy in multiple sclerosis. The table came from immunoSEQ multiplex PCR; TCRdb's copy has only in-frame clones and leaves some out. Altogether approximately 70,000 clones are present, approximately 92% being singletons, with the ten largest covering 2% to 2.5%. Germline V lookup: CDR1 SGDLS, CDR2 YYNGEE. The CDR3 runs 14 residues. V lost 2 bases to trimming and J lost 4 bases; unmatched junction nucleotides: 1. Material: peripheral blood, obtained in the first trimester of pregnancy. This clonotype originated in a female donor with multiple sclerosis, enrolled in a pregnancy study. The V call is TRBV9, the J call TRBJ2-1; 9 positions match TRBD2. CDR3 residues: CASSVSGGYNEQFF. In DNA, the CDR3 is TGTGCCAGCAGCGTTAGCGGGGGTTACAATGAGCAGTTCTTC.